What follows are 25 T cell receptor beta chains derived from one specimen sequenced in a study of cytomegalovirus exposure and HLA in healthy donors. The PCR used 60 Vbeta and 13 Jbeta primers. Clones were read by immunoSEQ multiplex PCR, and TCRdb kept only the in-frame ones, dropping some. The table includes about 120,000 clones, 70% to 80% detected once. Material for sequencing was PBMCs. Receptor source: a woman aged 25 to 39 in good health and CMV-seropositive.

The J gene is TRBJ1-2, the V gene TRBV14, with unresolved D. Germline V gene lookup returns CDR1 SGHDN and CDR2 FVKESK. Trimming took 1 base from V and 7 from J, leaving 22 bases between them. CDR3 length: 17 residues. CDR3 in DNA: TGTGCCAGCAGCCAAGCGGGTCGTGGAGGAGACGTATTTGGCTACACCTTC. Its translation: CASSQAGRGGDVFGYTF.

V and J are TRBV30 and TRBJ1-3, with TRBD1 matching 7 bases. Trimming removed 2 bases from V and 2 bases from J; junction bases left unmatched: 12. In germline, CDR1 is GTSNPN, CDR2 SVGIG (reference sequence). The CDR3 spans 17 residues. The CDR3 sequence is CAWSRTGRNDPGNTIYF. The CDR3 DNA is TGTGCCTGGAGTCGGACAGGCCGAAATGACCCTGGAAACACCATATATTTT.

The chain employs TRBV6-1 and TRBJ1-3; TRBD1 agrees at 9 bases. CDR1 is MNHNS, CDR2 SASEGT, per germline. This CDR3 region has 16 residues. The V segment lost 4 bases and the J segment 1 base; nucleotides outside the gene matches: 5. The CDR3 sequence: CASSGDRGRSGNTIYF. The DNA for the CDR3 is TGTGCCAGCAGTGGAGACAGGGGGAGGTCTGGAAACACCATATATTTT.

J is TRBJ2-5 and V is TRBV25-1, with TRBD1 matching 7 bases. Germline V gene sequence: CDR1 MGHDK, CDR2 SYGVNS. The CDR3 has 15 residues. V dropped 3 bases and J dropped 0; count of bases not matched to a gene: 4. CDR3 nucleotide sequence: TGTGCCAGCAGTGATACCGGGACAGACCAAGAGACCCAGTACTTC. Protein: CASSDTGTDQETQYF. Complete variable domain (other parts from reference TRBV25-1 and TRBJ2-5): EADIYQTPRYLVIGTGKKITLECSQTMGHDKMYWYQQDPGMELHLIHYSYGVNSTEKGDLSSESTVSRIRTEHFPLTLESARPSHTSQYLCASSDTGTDQETQYFGPGTRLLVL.

For this clone: A junction boundary mismatches the germline segment, possibly from a read error. The chain carries TRBV7-3 and TRBJ2-2; 7 bases are a match to TRBD1. Germline CDR1 is SGHTA and CDR2 is FQGTGA. The CDR3 length is 15 residues. CDR3 residues: CASSYLTGEVGELVF. The CDR3 bases are TGTGCCAGCAGCTACCTTACAGGGGAAGTCGGGGAGCTGGTTTTT.

The chain is built from TRBV6-6 and TRBJ2-5, with 11 bases matching TRBD1. Germline values: CDR1 MNHNY, CDR2 SVGAGI (reference sequence). V was pared by 6 bases and J by 2 bases, with 5 bases of the junction left unmatched. This CDR3 contains 15 residues. The DNA of the CDR3 is TGTGCCAGCAGCTTGGACAGGGGGCGGCAAGAGACCCAGTACTTC. The encoded protein is CASSLDRGRQETQYF.

The genes are TRBV5-6 and TRBJ2-3; unclear D gene. Trimming removed 3 bases from V and 0 bases from J, with 8 bases in between. CDR1 is SGHDT, CDR2 YYEEEE, per germline. This CDR3 has 14 amino acids. The CDR3 nucleotides are TGTGCCAGCAGCTCCGTTCCTAGCACAGATACGCAGTATTTT. It is translated as CASSSVPSTDTQYF. The full variable domain, its missing parts supplied by reference TRBV5-6 and TRBJ2-3, is DAGVTQSPTHLIKTRGQQVTLRCSPKSGHDTVSWYQQALGQGPQFIFQYYEEEERQRGNFPDRFSGHQFPNYSSELNVNALLLGDSALYLCASSSVPSTDTQYFGPGTRLTVL.

The chain couples TRBV14 to TRBJ2-5; D is unresolved. The CDR3 is made up of 14 amino acids. Between the trimmed V and J ends, which lost 4 bases and 1 base, there was a span of 10 bases. Germline loops: CDR1 SGHDN, CDR2 FVKESK. The CDR3 DNA follows: TGTGCCAGCAGCCCCACTATCCTCCAAGAGACCCAGTACTTC. The encoded protein is CASSPTILQETQYF.

The V call is TRBV5-6, the J call TRBJ2-3; 7 bases are shared with TRBD1. In germline, CDR1 is SGHDT, CDR2 YYEEEE. This CDR3 has 16 residues. V shed 5 bases, J shed 5 bases, and the junction held 14 bases outside the gene matches. The CDR3 DNA reads TGTGCCAGCAGTTCAACGGGCCCCTACAGGGGAGATACGCAGTATTTT. Translation gives CASSSTGPYRGDTQYF. Drawing the rest from reference TRBV5-6 and TRBJ2-3, the complete variable domain is DAGVTQSPTHLIKTRGQQVTLRCSPKSGHDTVSWYQQALGQGPQFIFQYYEEEERQRGNFPDRFSGHQFPNYSSELNVNALLLGDSALYLCASSSTGPYRGDTQYFGPGTRLTVL.

The gene calls are TRBV30 and TRBJ2-5; a weak D match, TRBD2 (6 bases). V lost 3 bases and J 7 bases, leaving 21 bases between the germline ends. CDR3 length: 15 residues. Looked up from germline, CDR1 is GTSNPN and CDR2 is SVGIG (reference sequence). Here the CDR3 DNA reads TGTGCCTGGAGGGAGGGACCCCCGATGTGGGGGACCCAGTACTTC. It encodes CAWREGPPMWGTQYF. The entire variable domain, with the rest obtained from reference TRBV30 and TRBJ2-5, is as follows: SQTIHQWPATLVQPVGSPLSLECTVEGTSNPNLYWYRQAAGRGLQLLFYSVGIGQISSEVPQNLSASRPQDRQFILSSKKLLLSDSGFYLCAWREGPPMWGTQYFGPGTRLLVL.

The table lists this clone with a few counts. V is TRBV19 and J is TRBJ1-2, with 8 bases that match TRBD1. The V and J ends lost 6 bases and 6 bases, in that order; junction bases with no gene match: 9. CDR3 size: 14 residues. Germline values: CDR1 LNHDA, CDR2 SQIVND (reference sequence). Written as DNA, the CDR3 is TGTGCCAGTAGGGAGACAGGGGATTGGAATGGCTACACCTTC. Its translation is CASRETGDWNGYTF.

V usage is TRBV6-1 and J usage is TRBJ2-7, with TRBD1 identical over 7 bases. The ends lost 3 bases at V and 7 bases at J; junction bases unmatched: 9. The germline CDR1 and CDR2 sequences are MNHNS and SASEGT. The CDR3 spans 14 residues. The CDR3 spells CASSEGRQGEEQYF. The CDR3 coding sequence is TGTGCCAGCAGTGAGGGACGACAGGGTGAAGAGCAGTACTTC.

This clone was detected a few times. This sample includes further DNA sequences coding for the same CDR3. The J gene is TRBJ2-7, the V gene TRBV2; a possible D gene is TRBD2 (5 bases). CDR3 length equals 13 residues. From germline, CDR1 is SNHLY and CDR2 FYNNEI. The CDR3 bases are TGTTCTAGCAAGGAGAAGGCGGCCTACGAGCAGTACTTC. This codes for CSSKEKAAYEQYF. Combining the CDR3 with reference TRBV2 and TRBJ2-7 gives the whole variable domain EPEVTQTPSHQVTQMGQEVILRCVPISNHLYFYWYRQILGQKVEFLVSFYNNEISEKSEIFDDQFSVERPDGSNFTLKIRSTKLEDSAMYFCSSKEKAAYEQYFGPGTRLTVT.

This clone was observed a single time. V gene TRBV2 combines with J gene TRBJ2-5; TRBD2 agrees at 12 bases. Trimming removed 10 bases from V and 9 bases from J; junction bases left unmatched: 9. CDR1 is SNHLY and CDR2 is FYNNEI in the germline V gene. This CDR3 has 13 amino acids. The CDR3 region is CATGTSGWGAQYF. In DNA form, the CDR3 reads TGTGCCACCGGGACTAGCGGGTGGGGGGCCCAGTACTTC.

The chain has TRBV6-5 and TRBJ1-4, with a tentative D call TRBD1 (6 bases). Germline V gene lookup returns CDR1 MNHEY and CDR2 SVGAGI. This CDR3 spans 14 amino acids. V was shortened by 0 bases and J by 6 bases, with 8 bases between the two germline ends. Here the CDR3 DNA reads TGTGCCAGCAGTTACTCGGCAGGGGATGAAAAACTGTTTTTT. Translated, it gives CASSYSAGDEKLFF.

The CDR3 bases are TGTGCCTGGAGTGGGGACAGGGACTTTGCCACCTTC. Translated: CAWSGDRDFATF. The genes are TRBV30 and TRBJ1-2, with 9 bases lining up with TRBD1. Trimming took 1 base from V and 13 from J; bases not matched to a gene: 7. Germline CDR1 reads GTSNPN; CDR2 reads SVGIG (reference sequence). The CDR3 has 12 amino acids.

The chain joins TRBV30 to TRBJ1-2; D call uncertain. Germline CDR1 reads GTSNPN; CDR2 reads SVGIG (reference sequence). The CDR3 is made up of 13 amino acids. The V end lost 4 bases, the J end lost 4 bases, and 13 bases lay between the germline ends. CDR3 nucleotide sequence: TGTGCCTGGACTGCGGGGTCCTCCTATGGCTACACCTTC. Its protein is CAWTAGSSYGYTF.

This clone was detected only once. The V call is TRBV10-1, the J call TRBJ2-2; D is unclear. The ends were cut back, 8 bases at V and 4 bases at J, with 8 bases in the middle. CDR1 is WNHNN, CDR2 SYGVQD, per germline (reference sequence). The CDR3 contains 12 residues. The CDR3 bases are TGCGCCAGCTCTAAAGTCACCGGGGAGCTGTTTTTT. This gives the protein CASSKVTGELFF.

The rearrangement joins TRBV9 to TRBJ2-7, with TRBD1 identical over 8 bases. The J segment lost 11 bases and the V segment lost 4 bases, leaving 11 bases of the junction unmatched. The germline CDR1 and CDR2 sequences are SGDLS and YYNGEE. There are 13 residues in the CDR3. The DNA for the CDR3 is TGTGCCAGCAGCCTAGGACAGGGTGCGTTTAAGTACTTC. As protein: CASSLGQGAFKYF.

V and J are TRBV5-4 and TRBJ2-6; the match to TRBD1 covers 8 bases. Germline CDR1 is SGHNT and CDR2 is YYREEE (reference sequence). The CDR3 sequence is 20 residues long. Trimming removed 1 base from V and 2 bases from J; junction bases left unmatched: 14. The CDR3 region has the DNA TGTGCCAGCAGCTTGTTCCGGACAGGGTATAGTGTTCCTGGGGCCAACGTCCTGACTTTC. Translation gives CASSLFRTGYSVPGANVLTF.

The chain carries TRBV9 and TRBJ2-7; 7 bases fit TRBD2. Looked up from germline, CDR1 is SGDLS and CDR2 is YYNGEE. The CDR3 contains 14 residues. With V trimmed by 0 bases and J by 4 bases, 4 bases remained unmatched. CDR3 coding DNA: TGTGCCAGCAGCGTAGGAGGGGAGGGATACGAGCAGTACTTC. It translates to CASSVGGEGYEQYF.

V and J are TRBV6-5 and TRBJ1-1; 7 bases map to TRBD1. Germline V gene data show CDR1 as MNHEY and CDR2 as SVGAGI. The CDR3 runs 15 residues. Trimming at V came to 6 bases and at J to 4 bases, leaving 11 bases not matched to a gene. CDR3 nucleotide sequence: TGTGCCAGCAGCCGATCCTTACAGGGGAGCACTGAAGCTTTCTTT. It codes for CASSRSLQGSTEAFF.

The chain links TRBV9 to TRBJ1-3, with D possibly TRBD1 on 5 matching bases. The V end was cut by 6 bases, the J end by 2 bases, with 15 bases between. Germline V gives CDR1 SGDLS, CDR2 YYNGEE. The CDR3 consists of 15 residues. CDR3 protein: CASNLQAYPGNTIYF. The CDR3 DNA reads as TGTGCCAGCAACCTACAGGCCTACCCTGGAAACACCATATATTTT.

This rearrangement joins TRBV7-9 to TRBJ1-5, with TRBD1 matching over 7 bases. Per germline, CDR1 SEHNR and CDR2 FQNEAQ (reference sequence). Unmatched junction bases numbered 7, after V lost 1 base and J lost 1 base. The CDR3 covers 17 residues. The CDR3 nucleotides are TGTGCCAGCAGCTTAGGCTCACAGGGGCCCAGCAATCAGCCCCAGCATTTT. Its protein product is CASSLGSQGPSNQPQHF.

J is TRBJ1-2 and V is TRBV7-2, with 9 bases matching TRBD1. With 5 bases clipped from V and 7 bases from J, the junction kept 5 bases outside the gene matches. The CDR3 covers 13 residues. The V gene's germline CDR1 is SGHTA and CDR2 FQGNSA. CDR3 region: CASSSGTGSGYTF. Here the CDR3 DNA reads TGTGCCAGCAGCAGTGGGACAGGGAGTGGCTACACCTTC.